This T cell receptor beta chain stems from a study of T cell repertoires in ileal Crohn's disease. As for the study in general: Median disease duration was 7.9 years; 35% smoked at surgery. Operated complications were stricturing disease (61%) and penetrating disease (39%). About half received postoperative treatment, around twelve with thiopurines and around 20 anti-TNF.

Method: immunoSEQ multiplex PCR; TCRdb's copy keeps in-frame clones and lacks some. The sample has a few thousand clones, less than 85% seen once. The CDR3 sequence is 14 residues long. The V and J ends lost 3 bases and 4 bases respectively, with 9 bases between them. Per the germline V gene, CDR1 is MGHDK and CDR2 is SYGVNS. About this clone: The antigen remains unidentified.

Study outcomes and limitations: Compared with non-smokers, active smokers at surgery showed more clonal expansions.

This chain joins TRBV25-1 and TRBJ1-4; D unclear. The specimen was ileal tissue. The source is an adult with Crohn's disease. This CDR3 reads CASSDWAYNEKLFF. The CDR3 DNA follows: TGTGCCAGCAGTGATTGGGCTTATAATGAAAAACTGTTTTTT.